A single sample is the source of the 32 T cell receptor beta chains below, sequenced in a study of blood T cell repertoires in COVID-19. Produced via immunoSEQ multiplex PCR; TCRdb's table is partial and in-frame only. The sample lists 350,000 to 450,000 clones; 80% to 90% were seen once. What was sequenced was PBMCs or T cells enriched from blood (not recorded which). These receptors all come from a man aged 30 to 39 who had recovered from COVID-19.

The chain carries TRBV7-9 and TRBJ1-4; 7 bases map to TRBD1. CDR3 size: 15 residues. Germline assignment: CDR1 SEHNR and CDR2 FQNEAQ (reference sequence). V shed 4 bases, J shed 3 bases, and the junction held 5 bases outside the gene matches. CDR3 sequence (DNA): TGTGCCAGCAGCTCCCTGGGACAGTCTAATGAAAAACTGTTTTTT. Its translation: CASSSLGQSNEKLFF. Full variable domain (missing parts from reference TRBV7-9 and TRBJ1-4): DTGVSQNPRHKITKRGQNVTFRCDPISEHNRLYWYRQTLGQGPEFLTYFQNEAQLEKSRLLSDRFSAERPKGSFSTLEIQRTEQGDSAMYLCASSSLGQSNEKLFFGSGTQLSVL.

The CDR3 is CASSQEGTGTNEKLFF. The CDR3 coding sequence is TGCGCCAGCAGCCAAGAGGGCACAGGGACTAATGAAAAACTGTTTTTT. The V call is TRBV4-1, the J call TRBJ1-4, with D perhaps matching TRBD1 (6 bases). V was trimmed by 0 bases and J by 2 bases, leaving 10 bases between them. The CDR3 has 16 residues. Germline-derived CDR1 and CDR2 are MGHRA and YSYEKL.

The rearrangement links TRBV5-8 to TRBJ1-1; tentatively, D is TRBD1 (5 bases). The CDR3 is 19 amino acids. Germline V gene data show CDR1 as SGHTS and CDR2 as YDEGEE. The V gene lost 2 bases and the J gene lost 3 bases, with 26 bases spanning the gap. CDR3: CASSFEVRAYEESDTEAFF. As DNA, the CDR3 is TGTGCCAGCAGCTTTGAAGTCAGGGCCTACGAGGAGAGTGACACTGAAGCTTTCTTT.

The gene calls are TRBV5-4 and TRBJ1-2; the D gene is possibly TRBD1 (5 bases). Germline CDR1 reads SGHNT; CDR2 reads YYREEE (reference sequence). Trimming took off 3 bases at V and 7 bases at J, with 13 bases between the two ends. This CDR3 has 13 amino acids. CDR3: CASSSTGLRGYTF. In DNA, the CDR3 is TGTGCCAGCAGCTCAACAGGATTGCGTGGCTACACCTTC.

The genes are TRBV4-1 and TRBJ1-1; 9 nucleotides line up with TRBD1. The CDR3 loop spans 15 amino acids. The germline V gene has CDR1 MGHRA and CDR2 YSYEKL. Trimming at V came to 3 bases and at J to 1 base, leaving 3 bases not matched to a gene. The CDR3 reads CASSQGTGPNTEAFF. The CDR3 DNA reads TGCGCCAGCAGCCAGGGGACAGGGCCGAACACTGAAGCTTTCTTT.

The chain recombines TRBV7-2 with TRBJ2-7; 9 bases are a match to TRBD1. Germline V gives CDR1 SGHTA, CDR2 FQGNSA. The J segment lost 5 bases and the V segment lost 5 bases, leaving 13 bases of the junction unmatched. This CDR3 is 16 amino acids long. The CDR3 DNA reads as TGTGCCAGCAGCCAAGGGCCGGGGACAGGGAGGCACGAGCAGTACTTC. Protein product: CASSQGPGTGRHEQYF.

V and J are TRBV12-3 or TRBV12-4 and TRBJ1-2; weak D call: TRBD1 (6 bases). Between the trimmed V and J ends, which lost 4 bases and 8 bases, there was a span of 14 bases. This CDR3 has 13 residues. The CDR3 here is CASSWYRAYGYTF. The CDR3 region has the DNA TGTGCCAGCAGTTGGTACAGGGCGTACGGCTACACCTTC.

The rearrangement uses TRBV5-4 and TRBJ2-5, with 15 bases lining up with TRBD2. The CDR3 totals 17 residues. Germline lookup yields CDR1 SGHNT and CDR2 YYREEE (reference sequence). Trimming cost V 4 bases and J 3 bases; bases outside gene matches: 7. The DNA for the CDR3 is TGTGCCAGCAGCCCGGGACTAGCGGGAGGTGCTGAAGAGACCCAGTACTTC. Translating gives CASSPGLAGGAEETQYF.

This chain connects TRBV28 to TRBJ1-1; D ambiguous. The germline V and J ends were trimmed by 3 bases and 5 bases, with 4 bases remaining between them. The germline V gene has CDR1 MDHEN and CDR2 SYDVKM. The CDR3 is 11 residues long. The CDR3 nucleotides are TGTGCCAGCAGTTTGAGAACTGAAGCTTTCTTT. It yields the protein CASSLRTEAFF.

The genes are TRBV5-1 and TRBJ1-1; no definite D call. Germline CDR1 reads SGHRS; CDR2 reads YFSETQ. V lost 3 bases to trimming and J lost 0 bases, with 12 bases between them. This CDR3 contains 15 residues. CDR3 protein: CASSSGRRMNTEAFF. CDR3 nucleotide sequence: TGCGCCAGCAGCTCTGGCCGCCGCATGAACACTGAAGCTTTCTTT. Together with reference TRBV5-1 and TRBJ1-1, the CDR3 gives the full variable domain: KAGVTQTPRYLIKTRGQQVTLSCSPISGHRSVSWYQQTPGQGLQFLFEYFSETQRNKGNFPGRFSGRQFSNSRSEMNVSTLELGDSALYLCASSSGRRMNTEAFFGQGTRLTVV.

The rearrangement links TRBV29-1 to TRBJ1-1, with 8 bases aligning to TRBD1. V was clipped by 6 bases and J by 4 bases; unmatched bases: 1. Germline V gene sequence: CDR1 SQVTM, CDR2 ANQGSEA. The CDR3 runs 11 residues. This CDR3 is CSVTGGTEAFF. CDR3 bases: TGCAGCGTAACAGGGGGCACTGAAGCTTTCTTT.

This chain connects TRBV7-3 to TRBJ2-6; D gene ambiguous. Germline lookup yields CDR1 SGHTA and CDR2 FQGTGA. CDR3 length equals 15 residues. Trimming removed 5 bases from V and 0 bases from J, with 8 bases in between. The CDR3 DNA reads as TGTGCCAGCAGCCTAGGCGGCTCTGGGGCCAACGTCCTGACTTTC. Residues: CASSLGGSGANVLTF.

CDR3 amino acids: CASGQGVSLRANVLTF. The CDR3 DNA sequence: TGTGCCAGCGGACAGGGTGTTTCTCTGCGGGCCAACGTCCTGACTTTC. The chain links TRBV3-1 (or the pseudogene TRBV3-2) to TRBJ2-6; 8 positions match TRBD1. In germline, CDR1 is LGHDT, CDR2 YNNKEL (reference sequence). V was clipped by 8 bases and J by 5 bases; unmatched bases: 11. The CDR3 consists of 16 residues.

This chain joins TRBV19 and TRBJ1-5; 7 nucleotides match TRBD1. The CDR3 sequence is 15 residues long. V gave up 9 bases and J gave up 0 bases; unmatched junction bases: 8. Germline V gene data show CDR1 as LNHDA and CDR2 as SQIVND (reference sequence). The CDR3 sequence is CASHNRGYSNQPQHF. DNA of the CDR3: TGTGCCAGCCATAACAGGGGTTATAGCAATCAGCCCCAGCATTTT.

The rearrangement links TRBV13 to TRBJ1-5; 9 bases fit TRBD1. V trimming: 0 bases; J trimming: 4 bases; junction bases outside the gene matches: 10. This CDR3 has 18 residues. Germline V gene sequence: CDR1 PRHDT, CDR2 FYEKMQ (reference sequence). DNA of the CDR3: TGTGCCAGCAGCTTAGGGATACAGGGGGCGATTAATAATCAGCCCCAGCATTTT. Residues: CASSLGIQGAINNQPQHF.

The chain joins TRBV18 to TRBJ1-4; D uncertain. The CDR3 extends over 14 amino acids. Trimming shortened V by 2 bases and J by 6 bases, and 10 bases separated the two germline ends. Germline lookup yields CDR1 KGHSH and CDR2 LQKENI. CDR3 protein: CASSPGGEDEKLFF. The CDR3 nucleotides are TGTGCCAGCTCACCAGGCGGTGAGGATGAAAAACTGTTTTTT. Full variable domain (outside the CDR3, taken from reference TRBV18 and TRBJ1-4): NAGVMQNPRHLVRRRGQEARLRCSPMKGHSHVYWYRQLPEEGLKFMVYLQKENIIDESGMPKERFSAEFPKEGPSILRIQQVVRGDSAAYFCASSPGGEDEKLFFGSGTQLSVL.

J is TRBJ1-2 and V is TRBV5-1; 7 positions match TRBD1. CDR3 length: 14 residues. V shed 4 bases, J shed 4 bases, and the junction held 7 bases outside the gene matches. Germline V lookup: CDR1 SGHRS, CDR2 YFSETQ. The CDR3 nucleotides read TGCGCCAGCAGCCTCGGACAGGCCACCTATGGCTACACCTTC. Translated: CASSLGQATYGYTF.

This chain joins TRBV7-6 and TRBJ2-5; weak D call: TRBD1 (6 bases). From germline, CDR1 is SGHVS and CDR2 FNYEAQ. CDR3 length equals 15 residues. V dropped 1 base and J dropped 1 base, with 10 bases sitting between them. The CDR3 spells CASSLGGQSQETQYF. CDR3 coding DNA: TGTGCCAGCAGCTTAGGGGGACAAAGCCAAGAGACCCAGTACTTC. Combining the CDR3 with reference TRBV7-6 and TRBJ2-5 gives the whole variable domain GAGVSQSPRYKVTKRGQDVALRCDPISGHVSLYWYRQALGQGPEFLTYFNYEAQQDKSGLPNDRFSAERPEGSISTLTIQRTEQRDSAMYRCASSLGGQSQETQYFGPGTRLLVL.

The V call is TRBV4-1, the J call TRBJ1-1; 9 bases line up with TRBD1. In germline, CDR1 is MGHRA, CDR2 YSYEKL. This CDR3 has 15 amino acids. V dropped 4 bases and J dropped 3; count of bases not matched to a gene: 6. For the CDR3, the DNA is TGCGCCAGCAGCCTCGAGGGACAGGGCTACACTGAAGCTTTCTTT. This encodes CASSLEGQGYTEAFF.

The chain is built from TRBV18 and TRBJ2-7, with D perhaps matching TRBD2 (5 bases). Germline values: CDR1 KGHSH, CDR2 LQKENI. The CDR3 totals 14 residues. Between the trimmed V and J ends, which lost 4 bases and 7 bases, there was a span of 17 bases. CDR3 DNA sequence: TGTGCCAGCTCACTGACCCAGAGGGCTGAAGAGCAGTACTTC. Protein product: CASSLTQRAEEQYF.

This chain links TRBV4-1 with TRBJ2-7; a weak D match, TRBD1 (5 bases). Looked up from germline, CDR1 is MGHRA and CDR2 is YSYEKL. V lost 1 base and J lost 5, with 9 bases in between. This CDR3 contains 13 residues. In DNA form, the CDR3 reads TGCGCCAGCAGCCAAGCTCAGGGTAACGAGCAGTACTTC. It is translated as CASSQAQGNEQYF.

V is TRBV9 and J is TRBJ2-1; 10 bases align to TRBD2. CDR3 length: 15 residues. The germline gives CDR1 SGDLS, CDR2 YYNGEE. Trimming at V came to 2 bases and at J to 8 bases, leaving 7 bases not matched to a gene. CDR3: CASSVVAGGGYEQFF. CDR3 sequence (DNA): TGTGCCAGCAGCGTGGTAGCGGGAGGTGGATATGAGCAGTTCTTC.

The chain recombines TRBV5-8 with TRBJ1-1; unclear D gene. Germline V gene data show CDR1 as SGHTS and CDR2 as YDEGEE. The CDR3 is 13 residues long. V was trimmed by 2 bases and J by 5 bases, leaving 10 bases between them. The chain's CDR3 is CASSLAARTEAFF. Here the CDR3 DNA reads TGTGCCAGCAGCTTAGCAGCTAGGACTGAAGCTTTCTTT.

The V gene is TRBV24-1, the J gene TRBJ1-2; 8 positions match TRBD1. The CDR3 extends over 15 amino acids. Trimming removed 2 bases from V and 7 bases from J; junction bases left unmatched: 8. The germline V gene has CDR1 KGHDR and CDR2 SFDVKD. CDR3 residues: CATSDSGTGLSGYTF. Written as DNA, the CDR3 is TGTGCCACCAGTGATTCCGGGACAGGCCTCTCTGGCTACACCTTC.

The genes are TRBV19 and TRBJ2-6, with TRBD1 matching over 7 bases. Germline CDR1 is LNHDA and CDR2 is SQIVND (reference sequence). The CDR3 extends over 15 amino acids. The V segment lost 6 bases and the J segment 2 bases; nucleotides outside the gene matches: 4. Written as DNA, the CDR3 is TGTGCCAGTAGGGGCACAGGGGCTGGGGCCAACGTCCTGACTTTC. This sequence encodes CASRGTGAGANVLTF.

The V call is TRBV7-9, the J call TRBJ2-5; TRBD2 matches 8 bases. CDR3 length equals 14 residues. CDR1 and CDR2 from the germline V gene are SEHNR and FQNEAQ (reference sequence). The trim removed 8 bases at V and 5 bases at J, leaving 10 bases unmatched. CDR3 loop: CASPRREDEETQYF. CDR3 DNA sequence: TGTGCCAGCCCTCGGCGGGAGGACGAGGAGACCCAGTACTTC.

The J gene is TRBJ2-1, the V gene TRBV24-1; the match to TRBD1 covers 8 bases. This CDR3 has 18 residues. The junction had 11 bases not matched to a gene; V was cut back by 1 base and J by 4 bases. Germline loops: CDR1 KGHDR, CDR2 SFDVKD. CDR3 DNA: TGTGCCACCAGTGATTTTAATCCCCGGACAGGGCAATACAATGAGCAGTTCTTC. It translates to CATSDFNPRTGQYNEQFF.

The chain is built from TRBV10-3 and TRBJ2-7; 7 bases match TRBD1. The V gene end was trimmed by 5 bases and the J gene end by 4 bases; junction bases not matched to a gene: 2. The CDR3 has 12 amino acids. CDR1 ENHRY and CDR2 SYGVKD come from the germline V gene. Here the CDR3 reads CAISRDRYEQYF. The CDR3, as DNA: TGTGCCATCAGTCGGGACAGATACGAGCAGTACTTC.

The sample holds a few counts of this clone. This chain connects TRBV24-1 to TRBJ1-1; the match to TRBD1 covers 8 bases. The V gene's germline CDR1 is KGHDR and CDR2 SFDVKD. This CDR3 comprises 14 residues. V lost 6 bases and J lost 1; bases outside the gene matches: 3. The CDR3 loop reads CATSPGGRNTEAFF. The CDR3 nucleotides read TGTGCCACCAGTCCAGGGGGCAGGAACACTGAAGCTTTCTTT.

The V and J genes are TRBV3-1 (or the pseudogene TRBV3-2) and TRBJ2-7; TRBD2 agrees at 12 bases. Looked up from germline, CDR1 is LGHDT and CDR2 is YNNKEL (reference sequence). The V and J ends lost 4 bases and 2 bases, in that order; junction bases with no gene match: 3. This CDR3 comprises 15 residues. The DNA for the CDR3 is TGTGCCAGCAGCCCGGCTAGCGGGAGGGCCTACGAGCAGTACTTC. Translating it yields CASSPASGRAYEQYF.

The CDR3 reads CASSLRGGGYTF. CDR3 coding DNA: TGTGCCAGCAGCTTAAGGGGAGGAGGCTACACCTTC. The chain has TRBV5-4 and TRBJ1-2; D might be TRBD1 (5 bases). The V end lost 2 bases, the J end lost 8 bases, and 10 bases lay between the germline ends. Germline assignment: CDR1 SGHNT and CDR2 YYREEE (reference sequence). The CDR3 length is 12 residues.

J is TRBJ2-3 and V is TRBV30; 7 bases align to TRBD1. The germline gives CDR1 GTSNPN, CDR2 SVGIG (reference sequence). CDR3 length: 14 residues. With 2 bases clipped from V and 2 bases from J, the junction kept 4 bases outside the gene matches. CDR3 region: CAWSRDSHTDTQYF. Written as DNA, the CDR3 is TGTGCCTGGAGTAGGGACAGTCACACAGATACGCAGTATTTT. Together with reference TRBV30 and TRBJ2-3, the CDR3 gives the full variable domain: SQTIHQWPATLVQPVGSPLSLECTVEGTSNPNLYWYRQAAGRGLQLLFYSVGIGQISSEVPQNLSASRPQDRQFILSSKKLLLSDSGFYLCAWSRDSHTDTQYFGPGTRLTVL.